The rows below give T cell receptor beta chains drawn from one sample of a study of blood T cell repertoires in COVID-19. Here immunoSEQ multiplex PCR was the method, and the copy in TCRdb shows in-frame clones only, minus some. The table has 170,000 or so clones, approximately 90% seen once. The sample was peripheral blood. These receptors originate from a woman aged 70 to 79 with COVID-19, enrolled during active disease. CDR3s include the opening cysteine and the closing phenylalanine or tryptophan. The D gene is left open where the match is weak. Not every row has a clone size; where given, it reads once, few, many or a size class.

TRBV27,once,-,TRBJ1-5,CASSLLGGRNQPQHF,TGTGCCAGCAGTTTACTCGGCGGTAGGAATCAGCCCCAGCATTTT
TRBV11-2,-,TRBD1,TRBJ1-2,CASSLSGQGPGYTF,TGTGCCAGCAGCTTATCAGGACAGGGCCCGGGCTACACCTTC
TRBV23-1,-,-,TRBJ1-6,CASSQSVRQVLNSPLHF,TGCGCCAGCAGTCAATCGGTTAGACAGGTCTTGAATTCACCCCTCCACTTT
TRBV7-9,-,-,TRBJ2-7,CASSLNSYEQYF,TGTGCCAGCAGCTTAAACAGCTACGAGCAGTACTTC
TRBV2,-,TRBD2,TRBJ2-3,CASASGRALDTQYF,TGTGCCAGTGCTAGCGGGAGGGCCTTAGATACGCAGTATTTT
TRBV18,-,TRBD2,TRBJ2-2,CASSPPSTGGKTGELFF,TGTGCCAGCTCACCACCGAGTACCGGGGGGAAAACCGGGGAGCTGTTTTTT
TRBV5-6,-,-,TRBJ1-4,CASSLASVSSYNEKLFF,TGTGCCAGCAGCTTGGCTTCCGTGTCTTCTTATAATGAAAAACTGTTTTTT
TRBV7-9,-,TRBD1,TRBJ1-2,CASSLGQGLSNYGYTF,TGTGCCAGCAGCTTAGGACAGGGCTTGAGTAACTATGGCTACACCTTC
TRBV7-9,many,TRBD1,TRBJ2-5,CASSSQDRGLRETQYF,TGTGCCAGCAGCTCCCAAGACAGGGGATTACGAGAGACCCAGTACTTC
TRBV3-1/TRBV3-2,once,TRBD2,TRBJ2-7,CASSQFPGLAGGYEQYF,TGTGCCAGCAGCCAATTCCCCGGACTAGCGGGGGGCTACGAGCAGTACTTC
TRBV7-9,-,-,TRBJ1-2,CASSDLYSGDGGYTF,TGTGCCAGCAGCGACCTCTACTCGGGGGACGGTGGCTACACCTTC
TRBV7-3,-,-,TRBJ2-7,CASSKGVSYEQYF,TGTGCCAGCAGTAAGGGGGTCTCCTACGAGCAGTACTTC
TRBV19,-,TRBD1,TRBJ1-5,CASSIGQGRGPQPQHF,TGTGCCAGTAGTATAGGACAGGGTCGAGGTCCCCAGCCCCAGCATTTT
TRBV29-1,-,TRBD1,TRBJ2-7,CSVEKPGQYYEQYF,TGCAGCGTGGAAAAACCGGGACAGTACTACGAGCAGTACTTC
TRBV2,-,-,TRBJ1-5,CASSVSRQPQHF,TGTGCCAGCAGTGTGTCCCGGCAGCCCCAGCATTTT
TRBV12-5,-,-,TRBJ1-2,CASGLARGIIYGYTF,TGTGCTAGTGGTTTGGCCAGGGGAATCATCTATGGCTACACCTTC
TRBV19,-,TRBD1,TRBJ1-5,CATRTGGEIYNQPQHF,TGTGCCACCCGGACAGGGGGCGAGATTTACAATCAGCCCCAGCATTTT
TRBV10-3,-,-,TRBJ2-2,CASKDSNTGELFF,TGTGCCAGCAAGGACAGTAACACCGGGGAGCTGTTTTTT
TRBV6-5,-,TRBD2,TRBJ2-7,CASRLAGAYEQYF,TGTGCCAGCAGACTAGCGGGGGCCTACGAGCAGTACTTC
TRBV7-8,few,-,TRBJ1-3,CASSSTVSSGNTIYF,TGTGCCAGCAGCTCCACAGTGAGCTCTGGAAACACCATATATTTT
TRBV28,-,-,TRBJ2-2,CASSFIPPNTGELFF,TGTGCCAGCAGTTTTATCCCTCCGAACACCGGGGAGCTGTTTTTT
TRBV6-5,-,-,TRBJ1-1,CASSYSLTAQNTEAFF,TGTGCCAGCAGTTACTCCCTAACAGCTCAGAACACTGAAGCTTTCTTT
TRBV14,-,TRBD1,TRBJ2-1,CASSQEGRGPYNEQFF,TGTGCCAGCAGCCAAGAAGGCAGGGGGCCCTACAATGAGCAGTTCTTC
TRBV12-5,-,-,TRBJ1-5,CASNLGGQPQHF,TGTGCTAGTAACCTAGGGGGACAGCCCCAGCATTTT
TRBV3-1/TRBV3-2,-,TRBD2,TRBJ2-1,CASSPTSGNLRDKYNEQFF,TGTGCCAGCAGTCCGACTAGCGGGAACCTCAGAGATAAATACAATGAGCAGTTCTTC
TRBV27,once,-,TRBJ1-1,CASSSRQAGAFF,TGTGCCAGCAGTTCAAGACAGGCCGGAGCTTTCTTT
TRBV18,-,-,TRBJ1-1,CASQALPYTEAFF,TGTGCCAGCCAAGCCCTCCCCTACACTGAAGCTTTCTTT
TRBV12-3/TRBV12-4,-,-,TRBJ2-1,CASSPQPSEQFF,TGTGCCAGCAGTCCCCAACCCAGTGAGCAGTTCTTC
TRBV3-1/TRBV3-2,-,-,TRBJ2-6,CASSQRGSGANVLTF,TGTGCCAGCAGCCAACGCGGATCTGGGGCCAACGTCCTGACTTTC
TRBV6-6,-,TRBD1,TRBJ2-7,CASGSNRDRAVYEQYF,TGTGCCAGCGGCTCCAACCGGGACAGGGCAGTCTACGAGCAGTACTTC
TRBV4-1,-,-,TRBJ2-7,CASSQDPAASSYEQYF,TGCGCCAGCAGCCAAGATCCAGCGGCCAGCTCCTACGAGCAGTACTTC
TRBV7-9,-,TRBD2,TRBJ2-7,CASSLTSGTYEQYF,TGTGCCAGCAGCTTGACTAGCGGAACCTACGAGCAGTACTTC
TRBV6-6,-,TRBD2,TRBJ2-7,CASGLAGGPGEQYF,TGTGCCAGCGGCTTAGCGGGAGGGCCGGGAGAGCAGTACTTC
TRBV5-1,-,TRBD1,TRBJ1-2,CASSLEGQGRSGYTF,TGCGCCAGCAGCTTGGAAGGACAGGGGAGGAGTGGCTACACCTTC
TRBV10-3,-,-,TRBJ2-7,CAIRDTGYEQYF,TGTGCCATCAGAGACACCGGCTACGAGCAGTACTTC
TRBV18,-,TRBD1,TRBJ1-1,CASSRGQGPTEAFF,TGTGCCAGCTCGCGCGGACAGGGGCCCACTGAAGCTTTCTTT
TRBV28,-,TRBD1,TRBJ1-2,CASSLQGADYGYTF,TGTGCCAGCAGTCTACAGGGGGCGGACTATGGCTACACCTTC
TRBV6-5,-,-,TRBJ1-2,CATRQARTRGYTF,TGTGCCACAAGACAGGCCCGGACTCGGGGCTACACCTTC
TRBV11-3,-,TRBD1,TRBJ1-1,CASSTRGRNTEAFF,TGTGCCAGCAGCACTAGGGGGCGTAATACTGAAGCTTTCTTT
TRBV25-1,once,-,TRBJ1-2,CASSESPGFNYGYTF,TGTGCCAGCAGTGAATCCCCAGGTTTTAACTATGGCTACACCTTC
TRBV11-3,once,TRBD1,TRBJ2-1,CASSIRTGVHEQFF,TGTGCCAGCAGCATTCGGACAGGGGTGCATGAGCAGTTCTTC
TRBV28,-,-,TRBJ1-2,CASTQSTAYYGYTF,TGTGCCAGCACCCAATCGACAGCCTACTATGGCTACACCTTC
TRBV5-4,once,-,TRBJ2-7,CASSLGLGRTGTSAYEQYF,TGTGCCAGCAGCTTGGGGCTGGGCCGAACCGGGACATCGGCCTACGAGCAGTACTTC
TRBV3-1/TRBV3-2,-,-,TRBJ2-7,CASSQVPAYEQYF,TGTGCCAGCAGCCAAGTTCCAGCCTACGAGCAGTACTTC
TRBV9,-,-,TRBJ2-2,CASTRGNTGELFF,TGTGCCAGCACCCGGGGGAACACCGGGGAGCTGTTTTTT
TRBV11-3,-,TRBD2,TRBJ2-2,CASSLVSGGLTGELFF,TGTGCCAGCAGCTTAGTCTCGGGAGGGCTTACCGGGGAGCTGTTTTTT
TRBV29-1,-,TRBD1,TRBJ2-1,CSVTGTGTNEQFF,TGCAGCGTGACCGGGACAGGGACGAATGAGCAGTTCTTC
TRBV2,-,-,TRBJ2-7,CASTLRTTSYEQYF,TGTGCCAGCACCCTACGGACTACGTCCTACGAGCAGTACTTC
TRBV5-1,-,-,TRBJ2-5,CASSRGQYQETQYF,TGCGCCAGCAGCAGAGGACAGTACCAAGAGACCCAGTACTTC
TRBV27,-,TRBD1,TRBJ2-6,CASSQITGGSGANVLTF,TGTGCCAGCAGTCAAATTACAGGGGGCTCTGGGGCCAACGTCCTGACTTTC
TRBV21-1,-,-,TRBJ1-1,CASSKMAKNTEAFF,TGTGCCAGCAGCAAAATGGCAAAGAACACTGAAGCTTTCTTT
TRBV7-6,-,TRBD1,TRBJ2-2,CASRGQGGAGTGELFF,TGTGCCAGCAGAGGACAGGGGGGCGCAGGCACCGGGGAGCTGTTTTTT
TRBV19,-,TRBD1,TRBJ2-7,CASSIQLGTGGGEQYF,TGTGCCAGTAGTATCCAGTTGGGGACAGGGGGAGGCGAGCAGTACTTC
TRBV21-1,-,-,TRBJ2-1,CASSIRQGWGEQFF,TGTGCCAGCAGCATACGACAGGGCTGGGGTGAGCAGTTCTTC